What follows is one TCR beta chain and its context. The antigen is unknown. Generated by immunoSEQ multiplex PCR, the TCRdb table keeps only in-frame clones and is missing some. Seen here are 120,000 or so clones, approximately 90% observed once, and the top ten hold 0.27%. There are 14 residues in the CDR3. Trimming took 2 bases from V and 6 from J; bases not matched to a gene: 6. CDR1 and CDR2 (germline): MNHEY, SVGAGI. Patients who had autoimmune disease history or got systemic immunosuppression were left out. This entry comes from a study of OX40 agonist ivuxolimab in advanced cancers. Study findings and constraints: Mean expanded clone counts were higher in CD8+ than CD4+ T cells.

This sequence joins TRBV6-5 and TRBJ2-7; 8 nucleotides agree with TRBD1. The clonotype comes from an adult with an advanced solid tumor such as melanoma, head and neck, liver or kidney cancer. The sample consisted of CD4+ or CD8+ T cells sorted from blood, taken in a trial of the OX40 agonist ivuxolimab. CDR3 residues: CASSYLVTGAEQYF. Written as DNA, the CDR3 is TGTGCCAGCAGTTACCTGGTGACAGGGGCCGAGCAGTACTTC.